The sequence of this T cell receptor beta chain was determined in a study of cytomegalovirus exposure and HLA in healthy donors. Broader study findings: A highly shared variant cluster was judged a likely technical artifact.

PCR used 60 Vbeta primers and 13 Jbeta primers. Original processing notes: A later analysis tallied 80 million or so unique TCR beta chains, 8.5 million to 11 million of them shared. Here immunoSEQ multiplex PCR was the method, and the copy in TCRdb shows in-frame clones only, minus some. V, J and clone size were drawn from that table, and D and trimming were deduced from the DNA. The sample lists more than 150,000 clones, around three quarters occurring once. The length of the CDR3 is 16 residues. CDR1 SGHTA and CDR2 FQGNSA come from the germline V gene. Unmatched junction bases numbered 8, after V lost 0 bases and J lost 5 bases. With regard to this clone: Antigen unknown.

Sequences were obtained from PBMCs. This sequence originates from a woman aged 25 to 39 in good health and CMV-seronegative. The rearrangement joins TRBV7-2 to TRBJ2-7; 9 bases are a match to TRBD2. CDR3 in amino acids: CASSLAVLAGRHEQYF. CDR3 bases: TGTGCCAGCAGCTTAGCGGTTCTAGCGGGGCGCCACGAGCAGTACTTC.